The present T cell receptor (beta chain) was sequenced within a study of OX40 agonist ivuxolimab in advanced cancers. Study-level background: Ivuxolimab was an agonistic, fully human IgG2 monoclonal antibody directed against OX40 (CD134), a costimulatory receptor. The paper reports the monotherapy dose-escalation portion (N of about 47 patients) of the phase I ivuxolimab trial. Of the approximately 50 dose-escalation patients, hepatocellular carcinoma was present in about 20, melanoma in roughly 15, renal cell carcinoma in 9 and head and neck cancer in 9. Prior anti-PD-1, anti-PD-L1 or anti-CTLA-4 therapy was permitted, and checkpoint inhibitors had been received by roughly two fifths of dose-escalation patients. Three dose-escalation patients achieved partial responses, one with hepatocellular carcinoma and two with cutaneous melanoma. The dose-escalation cohort was roughly 80% male with a mean age of about 60 years, ranging from about 20 to 80. Peripheral TCRbeta sequencing aimed to test whether ivuxolimab altered TCR sequence diversity and caused clonal T-cell expansion. Intravenous ivuxolimab was administered to patients every 2 weeks at six dose levels: 0.01, 0.1, 0.3, 1.5, 3 and 10 mg/kg.

Genomic DNA was isolated from the sorted cells so that the TCRbeta CDR3 region could be sequenced. TCRbeta CDR3 regions were sequenced using the immunoSEQ Assay. Sourced from immuneACCESS, this table was stored by TCRdb with only in-frame sequences that have V and J called. A share of the clones is absent; for the studies checked, an unresolved V gene accounts for under half, and the remainder has no known explanation. This sample gives around 53,000 clones in total; roughly 84% of them show up just once. The ten largest make up 0.5% to 0.7% of the sample. The CDR3 sequence holds 15 residues, the cysteine and phenylalanine included. Here the CDR3 DNA is all that survives: 45 bases in frame from base 1. The germline V gene specifies SGHDT as CDR1 and YYEEEE as CDR2. V was cut back by 1 base and J by 8 bases, leaving a gap of 18 bases between them. Patients with autoimmune disease history or receiving systemic immunosuppression were excluded from the trial. Peripheral blood for TCR sequencing was collected from all dose cohorts at baseline, on cycle 4 day 1, and on cycle 7 day 1. The samples were taken from a phase I, first-in-human, multicenter, open-label dose-escalation trial of ivuxolimab. The trial enrolled adults with locally advanced or metastatic head and neck squamous cell, hepatocellular, melanoma or renal cell carcinoma. CD4+ and CD8+ T cells were sorted separately from peripheral blood before TCR sequencing.

Concerning this clone itself: Its antigen is unknown. The record has no base qualities; no much larger clone is one base away.

General findings and caveats noted by the study authors: At doses of 0.1 to 3.0 mg/kg, clonal expansion of both CD4+ and CD8+ blood T cells was observed from baseline to week 6. In the 0.1-3.0 mg/kg groups, partial responders had among the lowest normalized peripheral clonal expansion, particularly in CD8+ T cells. After ivuxolimab, more expanded clones were found on average in CD8+ T cells than in CD4+ T cells. Which antigens the clonally expanded peripheral T cells were specific for was not determined. Low levels of normalized T-cell clonal expansion were also seen in some nonresponding patients.

The sample here was CD4+ or CD8+ T cells sorted from blood, taken in a trial of the OX40 agonist ivuxolimab. This receptor was taken from an adult with an advanced solid tumor such as melanoma, head and neck, liver or kidney cancer. The V and J segments used are TRBV5-6 and TRBJ1-2; matching of 5 bases hints at TRBD1 as the D gene. The DNA sequence follows: TGTGCCAGCAGCTTGAGGGTGGCGGGACTCGCCGGCTACACCTTC. It specifies CASSLRVAGLAGYTF.